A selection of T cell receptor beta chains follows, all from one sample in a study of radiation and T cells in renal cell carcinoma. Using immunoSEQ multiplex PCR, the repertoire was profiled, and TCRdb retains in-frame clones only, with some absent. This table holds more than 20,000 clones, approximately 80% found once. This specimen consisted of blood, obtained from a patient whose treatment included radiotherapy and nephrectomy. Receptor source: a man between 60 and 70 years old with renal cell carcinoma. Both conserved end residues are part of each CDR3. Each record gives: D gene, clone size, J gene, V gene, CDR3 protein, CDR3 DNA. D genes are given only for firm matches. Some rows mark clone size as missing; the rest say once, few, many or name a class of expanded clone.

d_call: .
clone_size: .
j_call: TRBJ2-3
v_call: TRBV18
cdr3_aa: CASSQAGELDTQYF
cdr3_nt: TGTGCCAGCTCACAAGCAGGCGAGTTGGATACGCAGTATTTT

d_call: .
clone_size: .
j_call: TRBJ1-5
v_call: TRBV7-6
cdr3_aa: CASSLGFNQPQHF
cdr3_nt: TGTGCCAGCAGCCTGGGTTTCAATCAGCCCCAGCATTTT

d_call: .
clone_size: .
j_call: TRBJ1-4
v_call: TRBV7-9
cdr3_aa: CASSLTEKLFF
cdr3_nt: TGTGCCAGCAGCTTAACAGAAAAACTGTTTTTT

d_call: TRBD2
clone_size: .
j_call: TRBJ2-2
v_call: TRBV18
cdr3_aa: CASSPPGLAGDPGELFF
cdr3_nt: TGTGCCAGCTCACCACCGGGACTAGCGGGAGATCCCGGGGAGCTGTTTTTT

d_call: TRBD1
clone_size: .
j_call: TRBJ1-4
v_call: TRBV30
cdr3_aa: CAWSGVRTGTEKLFF
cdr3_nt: TGTGCCTGGAGTGGTGTGCGGACAGGGACTGAAAAACTGTTTTTT

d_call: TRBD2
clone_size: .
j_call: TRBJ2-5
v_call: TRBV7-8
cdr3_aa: CASSLLGIRASGRGLETQYF
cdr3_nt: TGTGCCAGCAGCTTATTGGGGATTCGCGCTAGCGGGAGGGGGTTGGAGACCCAGTACTTC

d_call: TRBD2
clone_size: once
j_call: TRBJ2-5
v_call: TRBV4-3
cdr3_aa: CASSPGLAGLMGETQYF
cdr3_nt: TGCGCCAGCAGCCCCGGACTAGCGGGACTAATGGGGGAGACCCAGTACTTC

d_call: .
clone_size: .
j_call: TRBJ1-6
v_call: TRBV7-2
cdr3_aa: CASSLKAGGRSPLHF
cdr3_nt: TGTGCCAGCAGCTTAAAGGCTGGGGGTAGGTCACCCCTCCACTTT

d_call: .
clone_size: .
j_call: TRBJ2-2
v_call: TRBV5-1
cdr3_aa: CASRLVAATGELFF
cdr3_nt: TGCGCCAGCAGGCTCGTTGCCGCTACCGGGGAGCTGTTTTTT

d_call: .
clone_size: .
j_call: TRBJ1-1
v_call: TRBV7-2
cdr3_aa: CASSQGGRAFF
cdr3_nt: TGTGCCAGCAGCCAAGGGGGGAGAGCTTTCTTT

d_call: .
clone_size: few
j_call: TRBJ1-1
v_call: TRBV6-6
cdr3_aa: CASITGVNTEAFF
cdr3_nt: TGTGCCAGCATCACCGGAGTGAACACTGAAGCTTTCTTT

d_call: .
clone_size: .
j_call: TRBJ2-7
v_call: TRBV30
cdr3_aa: CAWSVQGFEQYF
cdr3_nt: TGTGCCTGGAGTGTACAAGGGTTCGAGCAGTACTTC

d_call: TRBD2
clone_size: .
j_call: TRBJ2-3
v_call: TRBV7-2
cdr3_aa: CASSSWTSPDTQYF
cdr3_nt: TGTGCCAGCAGCTCGTGGACTAGCCCAGATACGCAGTATTTT